The clone carrying this TCR beta chain was seen at least ten times. What it binds is unknown. Mouse gene names and germline throughout. Read data end 4 residues before the CDR3 end; the end is taken from the germline J gene. The V end was cut by 2 bases, the J end by 2 bases, with 15 bases between. The length of the CDR3 is 16 residues. Per the germline V gene, CDR1 is NNHDY and CDR2 is SYVADS. This entry belongs to a study of CD8+ T cells in alopecia areata. Turning to the study itself: The approximately 7-10-week-old female C3H/HeJ mice were given skin taken from roughly 6-13-month-old C3H/HeJ graft donors that had spontaneous alopecia.

Overall study findings and caveats: Higher clonality was seen in lesional scalp than in normal scalp, especially in alopecia totalis/universalis. Sharing of TCRs across patients appeared less clear than in mice, possibly for HLA-related reasons. The study also sequences resident alphabeta T cells of normal skin in scalp samples.

Sequencing used cDNA as its template, made by extracting RNA and reverse transcribing it. The method was immunoSEQ multiplex PCR; TCRdb's version includes in-frame clones alone and lacks a portion of them. Altogether more than 90,000 clones were found in the sample, and no singletons occur. The gene calls are TRBV13-3 and TRBJ2-3; the D gene is possibly TRBD1 (7 bases). This clonotype was sampled from a C3H/HeJ mouse with alopecia areata. For this mouse line, the MHC haplotype is H2-k. What was sequenced was lesional skin. The chain's CDR3 is CASSEGGGADAETLYF. CDR3 DNA (partial): TGTGCCAGCAGTGAAGGAGGGGGCGCGGATGCAGAA.